The 23 T cell receptor beta chains given below trace back to one sample, sequenced in a study of shared clonotypes between healthy human individuals. Method: immunoSEQ multiplex PCR; TCRdb's copy keeps in-frame clones and lacks some. The sample lists some 1.5 million clones, 95% to 99% seen once, with approximately 0.44% in the top ten. The sample consisted of naive CD4+ T cells sorted from blood. Subset described: CD45RA+ positively selected. Source of these receptors: a man younger than 45 in good health.

The chain carries TRBV6-6 and TRBJ2-7, with D perhaps assigned TRBD1 or TRBD2 (5 bases each). Deletions cut 6 bases from V and 2 bases from J, with 20 bases between. CDR1 and CDR2 (germline): MNHNY, SVGAGI (reference sequence). This CDR3 comprises 16 residues. The CDR3 is CASRGVTGTNPYEQYF. The CDR3 nucleotides are TGTGCCAGCAGGGGGGTGACGGGAACCAATCCCTACGAGCAGTACTTC.

CDR3 coding DNA: TGTGCCAGCAGCGATGGGACTAGTCCTTACACAGATACGCAGTATTTT. This sequence encodes CASSDGTSPYTDTQYF. The rearrangement links TRBV7-8 to TRBJ2-3, with TRBD2 identical over 8 bases. The CDR3 runs 16 residues. J gave up 2 bases and V 5 bases, and 9 bases lay outside the gene matches. Germline loops: CDR1 SGHVS, CDR2 FQNEAQ.

The chain combines TRBV28 with TRBJ1-2; 7 nucleotides match TRBD1. The V gene end was trimmed by 8 bases and the J gene end by 8 bases; junction bases not matched to a gene: 2. CDR1 is MDHEN, CDR2 SYDVKM, per germline. This CDR3 spans 10 amino acids. CDR3 sequence: CASGTEGYTF. The CDR3 DNA is TGTGCCAGCGGGACAGAGGGCTACACCTTC.

This chain joins TRBV18 and TRBJ1-4, with 7 bases matching TRBD1. This CDR3 region has 15 residues. The V segment lost 3 bases and the J segment 5 bases; nucleotides outside the gene matches: 6. Looked up from germline, CDR1 is KGHSH and CDR2 is LQKENI. The CDR3 here is CASSPTGSGNEKLFF. The DNA of the CDR3 is TGTGCCAGCTCACCGACAGGGTCCGGGAATGAAAAACTGTTTTTT.

On this clone itself: The identical CDR3 is also encoded by other nucleotide sequences in the sample. The rearrangement uses TRBV14 and TRBJ2-5; no definite D call. The length of the CDR3 is 11 residues. Germline V gives CDR1 SGHDN, CDR2 FVKESK. V lost 4 bases and J lost 5, with 5 bases in between. CDR3 amino acids: CASSLYETQYF. The CDR3 DNA is TGTGCCAGCAGCCTCTATGAGACCCAGTACTTC.

The chain has TRBV11-2 and TRBJ1-5, with 8 bases fitting TRBD1. CDR3 size: 15 residues. The V segment lost 4 bases and the J segment 6 bases; nucleotides outside the gene matches: 8. Per germline, CDR1 SGHAT and CDR2 FQNNGV. The CDR3 DNA sequence: TGTGCCAGCAGCTCTGGACAGGGAGGCAGTCAGCCCCAGCATTTT. Its translation is CASSSGQGGSQPQHF.

Note on this clone: The sample holds other DNA sequences that translate to the same CDR3. The rearrangement uses TRBV5-1 and TRBJ2-1; the D gene is possibly TRBD2 (6 bases). CDR1 is SGHRS, CDR2 YFSETQ, per germline. CDR3 length: 15 residues. Trimming took 1 base from V and 1 from J, leaving 9 bases between them. CDR3 protein: CASSLSGTSYNEQFF. DNA for the CDR3: TGCGCCAGCAGCTTGTCTGGGACTTCCTACAATGAGCAGTTCTTC.

The chain joins TRBV29-1 to TRBJ2-3; 8 nucleotides line up with TRBD1. There are 14 residues in the CDR3. J gave up 3 bases and V 1 base, and 3 bases lay outside the gene matches. CDR1 and CDR2 (germline): SQVTM, ANQGSEA. CDR3 nucleotides: TGCAGCGTTGAAGTGCAGGGGGCAACAGATACGCAGTATTTT. This codes for CSVEVQGATDTQYF.

The gene calls are TRBV6-4 and TRBJ2-3, with D perhaps given as TRBD1 or TRBD2 (5 bases each). Germline CDR1 and CDR2: MRHNA and SNTAGT. V gave up 6 bases and J gave up 2 bases, with 18 bases separating them. The CDR3 spans 16 residues. The CDR3 sequence: CASSAPGRGYTDTQYF. In nucleotides, the CDR3 is TGTGCCAGCAGCGCCCCGGGTCGGGGCTACACAGATACGCAGTATTTT.

The chain joins TRBV10-3 to TRBJ2-7, with a tentative D call TRBD2 (6 bases). CDR1 and CDR2 (germline): ENHRY, SYGVKD. The germline V and J ends were trimmed by 5 bases and 7 bases, with 9 bases remaining between them. The CDR3 is made up of 11 amino acids. CDR3 amino acids: CAISNSGEQYF. DNA of the CDR3: TGTGCCATCAGTAATAGCGGAGAGCAGTACTTC.

The chain links TRBV7-3 to TRBJ1-1; the D gene is possibly TRBD1 (5 bases). The CDR3 sequence is 16 residues long. In germline, CDR1 is SGHTA, CDR2 FQGTGA. V lost 5 bases to trimming and J lost 0 bases, with 16 bases between them. The CDR3 is CASSPRQTLVNTEAFF. The CDR3 nucleotides are TGTGCCAGCAGCCCCCGACAGACTCTCGTGAACACTGAAGCTTTCTTT. Supplemented by reference TRBV7-3 and TRBJ1-1, the full variable domain reads GAGVSQTPSNKVTEKGKYVELRCDPISGHTALYWYRQSLGQGPEFLIYFQGTGAADDSGLPNDRFFAVRPEGSVSTLKIQRTERGDSAVYLCASSPRQTLVNTEAFFGQGTRLTVV.

This clone was recorded only once. The V and J genes are TRBV5-1 and TRBJ2-7; D possibly uses TRBD1 or TRBD2 (6 bases each). The germline V gene has CDR1 SGHRS and CDR2 YFSETQ. The germline V and J ends were trimmed by 6 bases and 5 bases, with 12 bases remaining between them. The CDR3 length is 12 residues. CDR3 nucleotides: TGCGCCAGCATGGGGGGCGTCGACGAGCAGTACTTC. Protein: CASMGGVDEQYF.

The J gene is TRBJ1-5, the V gene TRBV7-2; no definite D call. The V gene's germline CDR1 is SGHTA and CDR2 FQGNSA. CDR3 length equals 16 residues. V shed 1 base and J shed 1 base, with 11 bases lying between them. The CDR3 here is CASSLVVGISNQPQHF. The CDR3 DNA follows: TGTGCCAGCAGCTTAGTAGTAGGGATAAGCAATCAGCCCCAGCATTTT. The full variable domain, completed using reference TRBV7-2 and TRBJ1-5, is GAGVSQSPSNKVTEKGKDVELRCDPISGHTALYWYRQSLGQGLEFLIYFQGNSAPDKSGLPSDRFSAERTGGSVSTLTIQRTQQEDSAVYLCASSLVVGISNQPQHFGDGTRLSIL.

The chain couples TRBV30 to TRBJ1-4; perhaps TRBD1 as D (6 bases). The CDR3 has 15 amino acids. Germline V gene data show CDR1 as GTSNPN and CDR2 as SVGIG (reference sequence). V was clipped by 1 base and J by 2 bases, with 11 bases between them. CDR3 sequence (DNA): TGTGCCTGGAGTGACCCTCAGGGGACTAATGAAAAACTGTTTTTT. It encodes CAWSDPQGTNEKLFF.

This clone was observed once. The V gene is TRBV28, the J gene TRBJ2-2; D is possibly TRBD1 (5 bases). This CDR3 contains 15 residues. Trimming pared 3 bases from V and 1 base from J, leaving 9 bases between. CDR1 is MDHEN, CDR2 SYDVKM, per germline. For the CDR3, the DNA is TGTGCCAGCAGTTTGTGGCAGGGGAACACCGGGGAGCTGTTTTTT. This encodes CASSLWQGNTGELFF.

A note on this clone: One end of the junction is discordant with germline, which a read error may explain. The chain employs TRBV5-5 and TRBJ1-1, with D possibly TRBD1 on 6 matching bases. Per germline, CDR1 SGHKS and CDR2 YYEKEE (reference sequence). The CDR3 is made up of 14 amino acids. CDR3 nucleotides: TGTGCCAGCTCTAAAGAAAGGTCCGGGACACAAACCTGTTTT. Its translation is CASSKERSGTQTCF.

About this clone itself: The identical CDR3 is also encoded by other nucleotide sequences in the sample. This rearrangement joins TRBV7-9 to TRBJ2-2, with D maybe TRBD1 (6 bases). Per the germline V gene, CDR1 is SEHNR and CDR2 is FQNEAQ (reference sequence). There are 14 residues in the CDR3. V lost 3 bases to trimming and J lost 1 base, with 6 bases between them. CDR3 sequence reads: CASSLDRNTGELFF. CDR3 sequence (DNA): TGTGCCAGCAGCTTGGACAGGAACACCGGGGAGCTGTTTTTT.

The CDR3 is CASMRGQGQETQYF. The CDR3 region has the DNA TGTGCCAGCATGAGGGGACAGGGGCAAGAGACCCAGTACTTC. The chain links TRBV6-1 to TRBJ2-5; 10 nucleotides match TRBD1. Trimming at V came to 7 bases and at J to 2 bases, leaving 4 bases not matched to a gene. The germline V gene has CDR1 MNHNS and CDR2 SASEGT. This CDR3 has 14 residues.

J is TRBJ1-1 and V is TRBV21-1. TRBV21-1 is a listed pseudogene. The CDR3 runs to 15 residues. The CDR3 DNA reads as TGTGCCAGCAGCAAGGAATCCGGTCCGAACACTGAAGCTTTCTTT. Its protein product is CASSKESGPNTEAFF.

V and J are TRBV9 and TRBJ2-5; D uncertain. The CDR3 totals 14 residues. V lost 0 bases and J lost 1, with 7 bases in between. Per germline, CDR1 SGDLS and CDR2 YYNGEE. The CDR3 sequence is CASSVEGLQETQYF. The CDR3 region has the DNA TGTGCCAGCAGCGTAGAAGGGCTCCAAGAGACCCAGTACTTC.

To note about this clone: This sample includes further DNA sequences coding for the same CDR3. The rearrangement uses TRBV5-1 and TRBJ2-7; 7 nucleotides agree with TRBD1. Germline loops: CDR1 SGHRS, CDR2 YFSETQ. CDR3 size: 13 residues. Trimming cost V 4 bases and J 4 bases; bases outside gene matches: 5. This chain's CDR3 is CASSQGQTYEQYF. CDR3 DNA sequence: TGCGCCAGCAGCCAGGGACAGACGTACGAGCAGTACTTC.

This rearrangement joins TRBV18 to TRBJ1-1, with D possibly being TRBD1 (6 bases). The CDR3 length is 16 residues. The V and J ends lost 2 bases and 3 bases respectively, with 16 bases between them. Germline V CDR1 and CDR2: KGHSH, LQKENI. CDR3 protein: CASSPVNAGVYTEAFF. CDR3 coding DNA: TGTGCCAGCTCACCAGTAAACGCAGGGGTTTACACTGAAGCTTTCTTT.

V is TRBV27 and J is TRBJ2-1; 14 nucleotides match TRBD2. The V segment lost 6 bases and the J segment 3 bases; nucleotides outside the gene matches: 7. Germline CDR1 and CDR2: MNHEY and SMNVEV (reference sequence). This CDR3 is 17 amino acids long. The DNA of the CDR3 is TGTGCCAGCAGCCTCGGACTAGCGGGAGGTGGCTACAATGAGCAGTTCTTC. Its translation: CASSLGLAGGGYNEQFF.